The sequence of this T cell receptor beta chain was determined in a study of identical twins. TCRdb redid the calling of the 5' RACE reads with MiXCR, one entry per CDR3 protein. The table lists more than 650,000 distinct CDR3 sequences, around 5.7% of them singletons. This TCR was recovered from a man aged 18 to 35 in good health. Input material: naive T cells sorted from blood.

The CDR3 nucleotides read TGCGCCAGCAGCCAAGATGAAAGCGTATCCTACAATGAGCAGTTCTTC. Encoded protein: CASSQDESVSYNEQFF. The chain couples TRBV4-1 to TRBJ2-1; unclear D gene. The CDR3 loop spans 16 amino acids. Trimming took off 0 bases at V and 1 base at J, with 10 bases between the two ends. Germline V lookup: CDR1 MGHRA, CDR2 YSYEKL.